This T cell receptor beta chain appears in the sequencing data of a study of early T cells in non-severe SARS-CoV-2 infection (dated by TCRdb to about 2021). Study-wide context: Because TCR sequencing was done on bulk RNA from unsorted whole blood, the alpha and beta chains could not be paired.

Including the terminal cysteine and phenylalanine, the CDR3 comprises 11 residues. Of all the DNA, just the CDR3 is kept, 33 bases in frame from base 1. Trimming removed 11 bases from V and 7 bases from J, leaving 14 bases between the germline ends. Libraries were constructed by 5' RACE. TCRdb shows the sequencer as NextSeq 500. The TCR library protocol attached unique molecular identifiers to individual cDNA molecules to correct for sequencing error and PCR bias. Both TCR alpha and beta chains were sequenced, and tight co-correlation was observed between alpha and beta sequence abundances in each sample. Concerning the study's data processing: V gene, J gene and CDR3 annotation of TCR sequences was performed with Decombinator V4. TCRs were defined as expanded if a significant change between any two time points was detected under a Poisson model with p below 0.0001. TCR abundances were normalised to the total number of TCRs sequenced per sample and were expressed as counts per million. TRAV1-2 paired with TRAJ12, TRAJ20 or TRAJ33 defined MAIT TCRs, while TRAV10 paired with TRAJ18 defined iNKT TCRs. VDJdb, accessed 1 November 2021, was searched for CMV, EBV and SARS-CoV-2 annotated TCRs, excluding TCRs annotated for multiple antigens. The public sequencing data were trimmed at Q25 with fastp and processed into clonotypes with MiXCR by TCRdb, which kept only in-frame beta chains. Entries are consolidated by CDR3 protein sequence, retaining the most common genes and DNA. The V and J calls and clone size are TCRdb's, not the authors'. The sample records 85,000 to 90,000 distinct CDR3 sequences, 14% to 15% of which are singletons. The ten largest make up just under 0.6% of the sample.

What the work shows at the level of the full study, not this receptor alone: VDJdb matching was skewed toward anti-spike CD8 responses and likely underestimated virus-specific expansions by missing private and CD4 specificities.

This clonotype was seen many times. Its antigen specificity is not known. No per-base quality is available; no much larger clone lies one base away. The study was a case-control design nested within a healthcare worker cohort in London, UK, with weekly nasopharyngeal swab PCR tests and blood sampling. Healthcare workers were recruited during the week of the UK lockdown, between 23 and 31 March 2020, and followed weekly for up to roughly 16 weeks. The sequence joins TRBV12-3 or TRBV12-4 to TRBJ1-2, with a weak D call of TRBD1 (5 bases match). The source is an adult who was a healthcare worker with PCR-confirmed SARS-CoV-2 infection or an uninfected control (not recorded which). The sample taken for sequencing was whole blood. Read as DNA, the sequence is TGTGCCGTATCCGCGGGGGGTGGCTACACCTTC. It encodes CAVSAGGGYTF.